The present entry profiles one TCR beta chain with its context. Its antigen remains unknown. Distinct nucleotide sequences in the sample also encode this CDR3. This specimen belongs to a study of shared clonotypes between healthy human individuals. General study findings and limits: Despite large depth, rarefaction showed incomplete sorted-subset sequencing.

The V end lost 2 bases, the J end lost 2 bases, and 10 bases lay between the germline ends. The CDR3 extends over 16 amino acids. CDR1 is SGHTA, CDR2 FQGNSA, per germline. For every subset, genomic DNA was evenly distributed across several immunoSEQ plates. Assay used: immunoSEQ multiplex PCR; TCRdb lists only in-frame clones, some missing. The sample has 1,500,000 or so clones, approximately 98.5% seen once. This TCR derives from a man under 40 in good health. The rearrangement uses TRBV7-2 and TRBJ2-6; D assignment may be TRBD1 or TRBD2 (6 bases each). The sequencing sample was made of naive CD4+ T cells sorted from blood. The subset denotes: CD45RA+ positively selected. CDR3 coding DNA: TGTGCCAGCAGCTTACGTGGGGGGCCTGGGGCCAACGTCCTGACTTTC. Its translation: CASSLRGGPGANVLTF.